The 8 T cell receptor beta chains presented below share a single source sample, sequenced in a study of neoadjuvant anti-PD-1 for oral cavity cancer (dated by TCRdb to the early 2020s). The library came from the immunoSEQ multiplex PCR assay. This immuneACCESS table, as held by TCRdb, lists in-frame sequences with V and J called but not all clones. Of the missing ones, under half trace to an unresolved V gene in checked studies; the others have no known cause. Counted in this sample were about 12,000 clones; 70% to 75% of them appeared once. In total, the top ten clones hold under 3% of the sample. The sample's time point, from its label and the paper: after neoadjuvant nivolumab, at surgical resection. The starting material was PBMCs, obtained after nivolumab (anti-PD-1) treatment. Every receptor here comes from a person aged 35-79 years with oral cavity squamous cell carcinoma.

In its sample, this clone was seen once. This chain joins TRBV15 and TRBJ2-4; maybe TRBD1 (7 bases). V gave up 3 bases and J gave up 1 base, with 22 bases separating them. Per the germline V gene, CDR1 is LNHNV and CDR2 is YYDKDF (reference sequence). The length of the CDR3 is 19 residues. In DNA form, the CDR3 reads TGTGCCACCAGCAGGAGACAGGGAAGGGGGGTTGGTGCCAAAAACATTCAGTACTTC. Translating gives CATSRRQGRGVGAKNIQYF.

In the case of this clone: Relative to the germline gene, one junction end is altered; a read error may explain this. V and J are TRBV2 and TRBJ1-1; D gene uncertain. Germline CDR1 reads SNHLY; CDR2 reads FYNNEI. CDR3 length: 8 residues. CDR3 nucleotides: TGTGCCAGCATTGAAGCTTTCTTT. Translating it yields CASIEAFF.

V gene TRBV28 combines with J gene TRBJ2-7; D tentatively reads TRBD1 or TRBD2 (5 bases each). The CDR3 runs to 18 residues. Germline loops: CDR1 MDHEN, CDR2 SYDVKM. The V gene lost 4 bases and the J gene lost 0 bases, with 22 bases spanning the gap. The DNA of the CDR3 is TGTGCCAGCAGTTCCGGTCAGGTCTGGACAACTAGCTCCTACGAGCAGTACTTC. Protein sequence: CASSSGQVWTTSSYEQYF.

CDR3 loop: CAISETWTDLNYGYTF. The CDR3 DNA sequence: TGTGCCATCAGTGAGACGTGGACAGACTTGAACTATGGCTACACCTTC. J is TRBJ1-2 and V is TRBV10-3, with a possible D match to TRBD1 (6 bases). CDR3 size: 16 residues. V lost 2 bases, J lost 2 bases, and 15 bases lay in between. Per the germline V gene, CDR1 is ENHRY and CDR2 is SYGVKD.

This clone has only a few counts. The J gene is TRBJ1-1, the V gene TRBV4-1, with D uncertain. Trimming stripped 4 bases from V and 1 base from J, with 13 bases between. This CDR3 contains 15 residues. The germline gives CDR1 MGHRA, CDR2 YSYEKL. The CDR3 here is CASSPTRLQNTEAFF. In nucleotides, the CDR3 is TGCGCCAGCAGCCCAACGAGACTCCAGAACACTGAAGCTTTCTTT.

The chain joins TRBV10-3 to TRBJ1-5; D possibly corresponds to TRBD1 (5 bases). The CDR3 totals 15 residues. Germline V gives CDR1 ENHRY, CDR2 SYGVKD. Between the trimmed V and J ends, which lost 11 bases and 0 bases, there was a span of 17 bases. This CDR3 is CAAAGGLYSNQPQHF. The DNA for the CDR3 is TGTGCCGCCGCCGGGGGTCTTTATAGCAATCAGCCCCAGCATTTT.

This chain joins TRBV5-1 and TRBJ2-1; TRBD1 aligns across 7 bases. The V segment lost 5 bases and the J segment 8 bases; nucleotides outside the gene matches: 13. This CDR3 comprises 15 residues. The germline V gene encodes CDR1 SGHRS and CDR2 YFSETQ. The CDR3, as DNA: TGCGCCAGCAGACCCAGCCGGGACAGTTTCCATGAGCAGTTCTTC. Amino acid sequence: CASRPSRDSFHEQFF.

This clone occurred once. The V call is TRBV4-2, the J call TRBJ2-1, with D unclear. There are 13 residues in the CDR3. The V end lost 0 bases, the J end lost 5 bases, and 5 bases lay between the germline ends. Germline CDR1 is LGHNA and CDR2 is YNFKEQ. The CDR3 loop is CASSQDSHNEQFF. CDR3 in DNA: TGTGCCAGCAGCCAAGACAGCCACAATGAGCAGTTCTTC.